Sequencing of this T cell receptor beta chain was carried out in a study of cytomegalovirus exposure and HLA in healthy donors. The PCR employed 60 Vbeta primers together with 13 Jbeta primers. Using immunoSEQ multiplex PCR, the repertoire was profiled, and TCRdb retains in-frame clones only, with some absent. The table for this sample gives roughly 120,000 clones. The CDR3 extends over 14 amino acids. The V end lost 8 bases, the J end lost 5 bases, and 16 bases lay between the germline ends. Germline V gene data show CDR1 as MGHRA and CDR2 as YSYEKL. This receptor was identified in a man between 18 and 35 years old in good health and CMV-seronegative. The sample consisted of PBMCs. The chain recombines TRBV4-1 with TRBJ1-5; the D is unclear. The CDR3 nucleotides are TGCGCCAGCGGCCGACAAACGGAGGATCAGCCCCAGCATTTT. This encodes CASGRQTEDQPQHF.